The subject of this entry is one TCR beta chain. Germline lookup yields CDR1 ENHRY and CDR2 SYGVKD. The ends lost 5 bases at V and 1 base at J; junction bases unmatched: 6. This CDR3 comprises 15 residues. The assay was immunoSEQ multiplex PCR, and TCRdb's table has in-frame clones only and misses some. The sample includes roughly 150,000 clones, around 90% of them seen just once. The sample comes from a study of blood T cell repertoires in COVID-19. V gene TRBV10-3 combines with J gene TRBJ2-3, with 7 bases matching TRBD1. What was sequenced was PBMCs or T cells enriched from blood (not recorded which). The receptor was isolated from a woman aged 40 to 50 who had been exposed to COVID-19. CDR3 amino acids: CAISPNGQGTDTQYF. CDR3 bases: TGTGCCATCAGTCCCAACGGACAGGGCACAGATACGCAGTATTTT.